The subject of this entry is one TCR beta chain. V lost 6 bases to trimming and J lost 4 bases; unmatched junction nucleotides: 9. The CDR3 runs to 15 residues. The germline gives CDR1 MNHEY, CDR2 SVGAGI. The data were obtained in a study of blood T cell repertoires in COVID-19. The method was immunoSEQ multiplex PCR; TCRdb's version includes in-frame clones alone and lacks a portion of them. Of around 180,000 clones listed, roughly 84% are singletons. The sample comprised peripheral blood. This sequence was found in an elderly woman with active or convalescent COVID-19. This chain joins TRBV6-5 and TRBJ2-5; 9 bases line up with TRBD1. CDR3 nucleotide sequence: TGTGCCAGCAGACTCCCGGGACAGGGTGCAGAGACCCAGTACTTC. It specifies CASRLPGQGAETQYF.